The entry below gives a single T cell receptor beta chain sequence along with its context. Germline V gives CDR1 SGHAT, CDR2 FQNNGV. The CDR3 length is 13 residues. The data stem from a study of blood T cells in healthy people across ages. Sample-barcoded 5' priming and a J-beta primer mix drove a second PCR of roughly 6 to 12 cycles. TCRdb recomputed calls from the 5' RACE reads with MiXCR, one row per CDR3 protein. The sample comprises over 950,000 distinct CDR3 sequences, approximately 50% of which are singletons, and about 21% rests with the top ten. The chain has TRBV11-2 and TRBJ2-7; 7 bases line up with TRBD1. TRBJ2-5 explains the end of the DNA better; the J call may be wrong. Specimen: blood. The receptor was isolated from a woman in her sixties or seventies in good health. For the CDR3, the DNA is TGTGCCAGCAGCCCGTCGACAGGGGAGACCCAGTACTTC. Translation gives CASSPSTGETQYF.